The TCR beta chain described here comes from a study of shared clonotypes between healthy human individuals. General study points: A handful of donors had 4% to 5% of their naive CD4 clonotypes in common. In contrast to clonotypes shared by all four donors, non-shared clonotypes had lower generation probabilities.

The study ran the assay at deep level. Profiling relied on immunoSEQ multiplex PCR, and the TCRdb table lists in-frame clones only, not all of them. The repertoire has under 2.5 million clones, under 95% of them found once; the top ten carry around 0.38%. Worth noting for this clone: The antigen is not known.

V was pared by 5 bases and J by 5 bases, with 24 bases between. Per germline, CDR1 LGHNA and CDR2 YNFKEQ. This CDR3 is built from 17 residues. The sample was naive CD4+ T cells from PBMCs. Indicated subset: CD45RA+ positively selected. This receptor was taken from a young man in good health. Some clones in this sample may be carry-over from other donors' samples. The chain recombines TRBV4-2 with TRBJ1-2, with a possible D match to TRBD1 (5 bases). CDR3 residues: CASSKMMWQTARYGYTF. The CDR3 DNA reads as TGTGCCAGCAGCAAAATGATGTGGCAGACAGCCCGATATGGCTACACCTTC.